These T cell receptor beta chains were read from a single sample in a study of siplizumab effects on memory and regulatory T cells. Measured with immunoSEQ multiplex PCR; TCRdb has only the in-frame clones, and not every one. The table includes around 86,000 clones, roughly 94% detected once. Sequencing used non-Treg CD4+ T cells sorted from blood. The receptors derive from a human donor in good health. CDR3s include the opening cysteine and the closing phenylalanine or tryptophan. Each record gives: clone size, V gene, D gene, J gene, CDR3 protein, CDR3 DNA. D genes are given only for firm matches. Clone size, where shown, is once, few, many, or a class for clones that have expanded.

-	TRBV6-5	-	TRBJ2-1	CASSPDWSSYNEQFF	TGTGCCAGCAGTCCCGACTGGAGCTCCTACAATGAGCAGTTCTTC
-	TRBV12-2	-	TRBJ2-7	CASRLALAGLAHEQYF	TGTGCAAGTCGCTTAGCGCTCGCCGGACTAGCGCACGAGCAGTACTTC
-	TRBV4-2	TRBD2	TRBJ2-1	CASSGHSGGSYNEQFF	TGTGCCAGCAGCGGCCATAGCGGGGGATCCTACAATGAGCAGTTCTTC
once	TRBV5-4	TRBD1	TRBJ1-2	CASSGDRGRGYGYTF	TGTGCCAGCAGCGGCGACAGGGGGCGCGGCTATGGCTACACCTTC
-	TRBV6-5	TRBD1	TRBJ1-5	CASSSDPLQGSQPQHF	TGTGCCAGCAGTTCCGATCCATTACAGGGGAGTCAGCCCCAGCATTTT
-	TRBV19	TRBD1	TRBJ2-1	CASRGQVRDNEQFF	TGTGCCAGTCGGGGACAGGTCCGGGACAATGAGCAGTTCTTC
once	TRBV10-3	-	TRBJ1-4	CAISGRADEKLFF	TGTGCCATCAGTGGAAGGGCGGATGAAAAACTGTTTTTT
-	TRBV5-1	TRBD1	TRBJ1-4	CASSSTGEQNEKLFF	TGCGCCAGCAGCTCAACAGGGGAACAGAATGAAAAACTGTTTTTT
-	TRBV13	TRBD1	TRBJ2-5	CASSPPTGTETQYF	TGTGCCAGCAGCCCACCGACAGGGACGGAGACCCAGTACTTC
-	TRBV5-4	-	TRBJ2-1	CASSKGGQTYNEQFF	TGTGCCAGCAGCAAGGGGGGACAAACCTACAATGAGCAGTTCTTC
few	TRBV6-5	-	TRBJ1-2	CASSYAFPDTNYGYTF	TGTGCCAGCAGTTACGCCTTCCCGGACACTAACTATGGCTACACCTTC
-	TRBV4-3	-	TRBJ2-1	CASSLVGQDEQFF	TGCGCCAGCAGCCTTGTCGGCCAGGATGAGCAGTTCTTC
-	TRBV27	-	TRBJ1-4	CASSLTGTNEKLFF	TGTGCCAGCAGTTTGACAGGAACTAATGAAAAACTGTTTTTT
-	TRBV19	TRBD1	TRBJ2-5	CASGQGAIETQYF	TGTGCCAGCGGACAGGGGGCAATAGAGACCCAGTACTTC
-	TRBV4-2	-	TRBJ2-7	CASSQGAAGVLSEQYF	TGTGCCAGCAGCCAAGGTGCCGCAGGCGTTCTAAGCGAGCAGTACTTC
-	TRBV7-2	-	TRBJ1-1	CASSPLFLNTEAFF	TGTGCCAGCAGCCCCCTTTTTTTGAACACTGAAGCTTTCTTT
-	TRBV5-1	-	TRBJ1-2	CASSLYYPADGGYTF	TGCGCCAGCAGCTTGTACTACCCCGCGGATGGGGGCTACACCTTC